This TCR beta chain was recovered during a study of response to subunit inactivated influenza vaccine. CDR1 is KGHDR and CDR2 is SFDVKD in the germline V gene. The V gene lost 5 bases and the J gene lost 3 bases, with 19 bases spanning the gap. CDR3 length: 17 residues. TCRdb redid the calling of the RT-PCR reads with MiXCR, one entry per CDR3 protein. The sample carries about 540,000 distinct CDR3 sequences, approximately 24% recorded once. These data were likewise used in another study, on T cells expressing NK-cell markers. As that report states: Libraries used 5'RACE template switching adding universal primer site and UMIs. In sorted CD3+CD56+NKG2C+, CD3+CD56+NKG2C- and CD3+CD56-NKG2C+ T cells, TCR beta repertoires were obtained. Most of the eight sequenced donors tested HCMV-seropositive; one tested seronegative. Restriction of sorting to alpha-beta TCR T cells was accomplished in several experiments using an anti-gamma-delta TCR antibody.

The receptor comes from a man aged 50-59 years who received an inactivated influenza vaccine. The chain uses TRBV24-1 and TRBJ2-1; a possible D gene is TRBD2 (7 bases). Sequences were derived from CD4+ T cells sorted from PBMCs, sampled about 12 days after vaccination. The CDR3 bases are TGTGCCACCAGTGTAAGACAGGCCGGGGACTACTACAATGAGCAGTTCTTC. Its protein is CATSVRQAGDYYNEQFF.